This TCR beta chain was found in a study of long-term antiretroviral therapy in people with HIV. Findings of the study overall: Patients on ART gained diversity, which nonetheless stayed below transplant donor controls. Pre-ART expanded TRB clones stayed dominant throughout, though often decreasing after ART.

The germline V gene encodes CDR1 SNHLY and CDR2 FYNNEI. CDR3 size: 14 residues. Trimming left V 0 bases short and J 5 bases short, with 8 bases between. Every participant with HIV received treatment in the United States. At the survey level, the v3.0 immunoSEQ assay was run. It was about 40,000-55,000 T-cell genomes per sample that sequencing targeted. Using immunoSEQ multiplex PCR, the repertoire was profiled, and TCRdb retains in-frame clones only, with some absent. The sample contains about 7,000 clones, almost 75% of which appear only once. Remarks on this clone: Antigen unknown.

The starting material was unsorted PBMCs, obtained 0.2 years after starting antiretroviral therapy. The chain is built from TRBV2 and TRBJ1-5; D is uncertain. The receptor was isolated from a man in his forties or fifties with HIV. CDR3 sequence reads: CASSEAGWYQPQHF. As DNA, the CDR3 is TGTGCCAGCAGTGAAGCGGGGTGGTATCAGCCCCAGCATTTT.